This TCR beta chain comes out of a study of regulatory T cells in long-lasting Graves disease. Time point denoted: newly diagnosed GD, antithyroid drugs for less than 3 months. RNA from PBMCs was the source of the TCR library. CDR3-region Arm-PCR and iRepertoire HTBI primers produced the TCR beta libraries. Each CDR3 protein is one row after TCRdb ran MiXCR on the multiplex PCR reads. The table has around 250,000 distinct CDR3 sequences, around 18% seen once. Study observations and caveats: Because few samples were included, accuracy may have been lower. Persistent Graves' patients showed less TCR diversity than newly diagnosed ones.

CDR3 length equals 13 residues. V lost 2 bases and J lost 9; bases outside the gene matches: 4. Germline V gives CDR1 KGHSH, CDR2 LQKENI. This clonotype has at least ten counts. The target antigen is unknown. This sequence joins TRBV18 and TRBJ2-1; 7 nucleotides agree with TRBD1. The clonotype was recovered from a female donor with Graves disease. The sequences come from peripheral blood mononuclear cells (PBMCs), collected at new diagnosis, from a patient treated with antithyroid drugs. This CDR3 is CASSPEDRSEQFF. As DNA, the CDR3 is TGTGCCAGCTCACCAGAGGACAGGTCTGAGCAGTTCTTC. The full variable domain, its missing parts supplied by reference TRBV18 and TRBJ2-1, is NAGVMQNPRHLVRRRGQEARLRCSPMKGHSHVYWYRQLPEEGLKFMVYLQKENIIDESGMPKERFSAEFPKEGPSILRIQQVVRGDSAAYFCASSPEDRSEQFFGPGTRLTVL.